Below, 18 T cell receptor beta chains from the same sample are listed, as sequenced in a study of CD8 T cells in ankylosing spondylitis. No antigen is known for these receptors. TCRdb recomputed calls from the 5' RACE reads with MiXCR, one row per CDR3 protein. The sample lists about 440,000 distinct CDR3 sequences, roughly 15% occurring once. General study results and limits: What seemed typical of ankylosing spondylitis blood was a TCR beta motif built from roughly 8 highly homologous variants.

Material: blood, either unsorted or a sorted T cell fraction (not recorded which). These receptors were obtained from a male donor with ankylosing spondylitis.

In its sample, this clonotype was seen a few times. The chain uses TRBV5-6 and TRBJ1-6, with D uncertain. This CDR3 has 12 amino acids. CDR1 and CDR2 from the germline V gene are SGHDT and YYEEEE. V dropped 2 bases and J dropped 9 bases, with 6 bases sitting between them. CDR3 DNA: TGTGCCAGCAGCTTTTGGGCTTCACCCCTCCACTTT. Encoded protein: CASSFWASPLHF.

This clonotype was counted many times. In DNA, the CDR3 is TGCAGTGCTAGCGGGAGGAGGGTCCTGTACGAGCAGTACTTC. Protein: CSASGRRVLYEQYF. The V call is TRBV20-1, the J call TRBJ2-7; TRBD2 matches 7 bases. The CDR3 runs 14 residues. Germline assignment: CDR1 DFQATT and CDR2 SNEGSKA (reference sequence). The junction had 9 bases not matched to a gene; V was cut back by 3 bases and J by 4 bases.

This clonotype was counted many times. This sequence joins TRBV4-1 and TRBJ2-1; TRBD1 is a possible D gene (6 bases). Germline loops: CDR1 MGHRA, CDR2 YSYEKL. Trimming removed 1 base at V and 6 bases at J, with 10 bases between. CDR3 length: 14 amino acids. The CDR3: CASSQGDIPNEQFF. In nucleotides, the CDR3 is TGCGCCAGCAGCCAAGGGGACATACCCAATGAGCAGTTCTTC.

This clonotype was seen a handful of times. This chain joins TRBV5-1 and TRBJ2-7; D is undetermined. The CDR3 extends over 16 amino acids. Trimming stripped 0 bases from V and 1 base from J, with 14 bases between. Germline assignment: CDR1 SGHRS and CDR2 YFSETQ. In DNA, the CDR3 is TGCGCCAGCAGCTTGGGAGAGACCGTGAGATCCTACGAGCAGTACTTC. It encodes CASSLGETVRSYEQYF.

This clonotype was observed a handful of times. V is TRBV5-1 and J is TRBJ2-2; 13 positions agree with TRBD2. V trimming: 4 bases; J trimming: 2 bases; junction bases outside the gene matches: 11. The CDR3 spans 19 residues. Germline CDR1 and CDR2: SGHRS and YFSETQ. The CDR3 sequence is CASSPPRLAGGRNTGELFF. The CDR3, as DNA: TGCGCCAGCAGCCCACCTAGACTAGCGGGAGGACGAAACACCGGGGAGCTGTTTTTT.

This clonotype came up a few times. The chain has TRBV11-2 and TRBJ1-1; no clear D gene. Germline CDR1 is SGHAT and CDR2 is FQNNGV. V lost 0 bases and J lost 5, with 10 bases in between. The length of the CDR3 is 14 residues. DNA of the CDR3: TGTGCCAGCAGCTTAGATCACCCAGGTACTGAAGCTTTCTTT. It yields the protein CASSLDHPGTEAFF.

In this sample, this clonotype turned up many times. J is TRBJ2-7 and V is TRBV29-1, with D perhaps TRBD2 (5 bases). Trimming removed 2 bases from V and 5 bases from J, with 7 bases in between. This CDR3 has 11 amino acids. Germline lookup yields CDR1 SQVTM and CDR2 ANQGSEA. The CDR3 spells CSVERGHEQYF. The CDR3 coding sequence is TGCAGCGTTGAACGCGGGCACGAGCAGTACTTC.

This clonotype has a handful of counts. J is TRBJ2-2 and V is TRBV4-3, with unresolved D. CDR3 length equals 14 residues. In germline, CDR1 is LGHNA, CDR2 YSLEER. Trimming removed 1 base at V and 8 bases at J, with 11 bases between. The CDR3 protein is CASSQGPRGGELFF. DNA of the CDR3: TGCGCCAGCAGCCAAGGGCCTCGCGGTGGGGAGCTGTTTTTT.

In its sample, this clonotype was seen many times. The gene calls are TRBV4-1 and TRBJ1-6, with no clear D. V lost 0 bases and J lost 0, with 12 bases in between. Germline V gene lookup returns CDR1 MGHRA and CDR2 YSYEKL. The CDR3 contains 18 residues. The CDR3 sequence: CASSQDGGQSSYNSPLHF. CDR3 coding DNA: TGCGCCAGCAGCCAAGATGGAGGGCAGAGCTCCTATAATTCACCCCTCCACTTT.

The V call is TRBV20-1, the J call TRBJ2-1; 7 bases line up with TRBD2. The V gene end was trimmed by 1 base and the J gene end by 4 bases; junction bases not matched to a gene: 10. This CDR3 has 16 amino acids. Germline CDR1 DFQATT, CDR2 SNEGSKA (reference sequence). In nucleotides, the CDR3 is TGCAGTGCTAGAGTCGGACTAGGTTTTTTATACAATGAGCAGTTCTTC. It translates to CSARVGLGFLYNEQFF.

This clonotype was counted at least ten times. One junction end disagrees with the germline gene, perhaps due to a read error. The chain has TRBV5-1 and TRBJ2-5; 9 nucleotides agree with TRBD2. Germline CDR1 is SGHRS and CDR2 is YFSETQ. This CDR3 region has 14 residues. CDR3 protein: CASSLSSGGETQYF. In DNA, the CDR3 is TGTGCCAGCAGCTTAAGTAGCGGGGGAGAGACCCAGTACTTC. The full variable domain, with the rest looked up from reference TRBV5-1 and TRBJ2-5, is KAGVTQTPRYLIKTRGQQVTLSCSPISGHRSVSWYQQTPGQGLQFLFEYFSETQRNKGNFPGRFSGRQFSNSRSEMNVSTLELGDSALYLCASSLSSGGETQYFGPGTRLLVL.

The table lists this clonotype with a few counts. This rearrangement joins TRBV7-9 to TRBJ2-7; the match to TRBD1 covers 9 bases. The CDR3 runs 16 residues. Unmatched junction bases numbered 6, after V lost 1 base and J lost 2 bases. Germline values: CDR1 SEHNR, CDR2 FQNEAQ (reference sequence). This CDR3 is CASSLGGTGSTYEQYF. As DNA, the CDR3 is TGTGCCAGCAGCTTAGGCGGGACAGGGAGCACCTACGAGCAGTACTTC.

This clonotype was detected only a few times. This sequence joins TRBV20-1 and TRBJ2-1; 7 positions agree with TRBD2. CDR3 length: 13 amino acids. From germline, CDR1 is DFQATT and CDR2 SNEGSKA (reference sequence). Trimming cost V 5 bases and J 9 bases; bases outside gene matches: 10. This chain's CDR3 is CSARPPGGSEQFF. Written as DNA, the CDR3 is TGCAGTGCTCGACCGCCCGGGGGGAGTGAGCAGTTCTTC.

A few counts support this clonotype. The J gene is TRBJ1-2, the V gene TRBV12-3 or TRBV12-4, with D possibly matching TRBD1 (5 bases). The V gene lost 6 bases and the J gene lost 7 bases, with 12 bases spanning the gap. The length of the CDR3 is 12 residues. This CDR3 is CASRYSTGGYTF. The CDR3, as DNA: TGTGCCAGCAGATACTCTACAGGTGGCTACACCTTC.

There are many counts of this clonotype. The rearrangement uses TRBV7-2 and TRBJ1-2; D ambiguous. This CDR3 has 14 amino acids. V gave up 1 base and J gave up 6 bases, with 12 bases separating them. Germline values: CDR1 SGHTA, CDR2 FQGNSA. Written as DNA, the CDR3 is TGTGCCAGCAGCTTAGGTCCAGTTGGGGATGGCTACACCTTC. The encoded protein is CASSLGPVGDGYTF.

This clonotype was recorded at least ten times. This rearrangement joins TRBV10-3 to TRBJ1-2, with D possibly matching TRBD1 (5 bases). This CDR3 spans 14 amino acids. The germline V gene has CDR1 ENHRY and CDR2 SYGVKD. V was shortened by 6 bases and J by 3 bases, with 14 bases between the two germline ends. The CDR3 DNA sequence: TGTGCCATCAGCGCCGCGGGGGATGACTATGGCTACACCTTC. Amino acids: CAISAAGDDYGYTF.

V gene TRBV7-9 combines with J gene TRBJ2-1, with TRBD2 matching 15 bases. CDR1 and CDR2 (germline): SEHNR, FQNEAQ (reference sequence). The length of the CDR3 is 16 residues. V lost 5 bases to trimming and J lost 9 bases; unmatched junction nucleotides: 8. CDR3 in DNA: TGTGCCAGCAGCCCTAGGACTAGCGGGAGGGCCGGTGAGCAGTTCTTC. This sequence encodes CASSPRTSGRAGEQFF.

The rearrangement links TRBV7-9 to TRBJ2-4; the match to TRBD2 covers 9 bases. The J segment lost 9 bases and the V segment lost 6 bases, leaving 12 bases of the junction unmatched. Germline V gene data show CDR1 as SEHNR and CDR2 as FQNEAQ (reference sequence). The CDR3 extends over 15 amino acids. As DNA, the CDR3 is TGTGCCAGCAGGGTTGCGGGAGGGCCTTCAGGCATTCAGTACTTC. Residues: CASRVAGGPSGIQYF.